These T cell receptor beta chains were read from a single sample in a study of OX40 agonist ivuxolimab in advanced cancers. Produced via immunoSEQ multiplex PCR; TCRdb's table is partial and in-frame only. The sample carries tens of thousands of clones, roughly nine tenths recorded once. This specimen was CD4+ or CD8+ T cells sorted from blood, taken in a trial of the OX40 agonist ivuxolimab. These receptors were obtained from an adult with an advanced solid tumor such as melanoma, head and neck, liver or kidney cancer. CDR3s include the opening cysteine and the closing phenylalanine or tryptophan. The D gene is left open where the match is weak. Clone size appears in some rows only: once, few, many, or a class for an expanded clone.

j_gene,abundance,v_gene,d_gene,CDR3aa,CDR3nt
TRBJ2-1,-,TRBV2,-,CAIRGNEQFF,TGTGCGATAAGGGGAAATGAGCAGTTCTTC
TRBJ1-1,-,TRBV30,TRBD1,CAWRAGQGRTEAFF,TGTGCCTGGAGGGCGGGACAGGGAAGAACTGAAGCTTTCTTT
TRBJ2-1,few,TRBV6-4,TRBD2,CASSPGTSGYNEQFF,TGTGCCAGCAGTCCCGGGACTAGCGGATACAATGAGCAGTTCTTC
TRBJ1-3,-,TRBV29-1,-,CSVDTGGNTIYF,TGCAGCGTTGATACAGGGGGAAACACCATATATTTT
TRBJ2-2,once,TRBV7-9,-,CASSLRVGHGGELFF,TGTGCCAGCAGCTTAAGGGTGGGCCACGGCGGGGAGCTGTTTTTT
TRBJ1-2,few,TRBV28,TRBD1,CASRSGQGRYGYTF,TGTGCCAGCAGGTCCGGACAGGGTCGCTATGGCTACACCTTC
TRBJ1-3,-,TRBV6-6,-,CASGNTGNTIYF,TGTGCCAGCGGAAATACTGGAAACACCATATATTTT
TRBJ2-2,-,TRBV7-9,TRBD2,CASSIRLAGETGELFF,TGTGCCAGCAGCATCCGACTAGCGGGAGAAACCGGGGAGCTGTTTTTT
TRBJ1-1,-,TRBV30,TRBD1,CAWRGQGDTEAFF,TGTGCCTGGAGGGGGCAGGGGGACACTGAAGCTTTCTTT
TRBJ2-1,-,TRBV4-2,TRBD2,CASSQGLVGPKGTSSYNEQFF,TGTGCCAGCAGCCAAGGGCTGGTAGGGCCAAAGGGGACTAGCTCCTACAATGAGCAGTTCTTC
TRBJ2-7,-,TRBV27,TRBD1,CAGEGGTGGAPQEQYF,TGTGCCGGAGAAGGGGGGACAGGGGGGGCCCCACAAGAGCAGTACTTC
TRBJ2-7,-,TRBV11-3,TRBD1,CASSLGGTGKREQYF,TGTGCCAGCAGCTTAGGCGGGACAGGCAAAAGAGAGCAGTACTTC
TRBJ2-1,once,TRBV27,-,CASSSPLSEQFF,TGTGCCAGCAGTTCCCCGCTCTCGGAGCAGTTCTTC
TRBJ1-1,few,TRBV5-1,-,CASSLFGQSTEAFF,TGCGCCAGCAGCTTGTTTGGACAGAGCACTGAAGCTTTCTTT
TRBJ2-7,-,TRBV7-2,TRBD2,CASSSTSGPYYEQYF,TGTGCCAGCAGCTCGACTAGCGGGCCCTACTACGAGCAGTACTTC
TRBJ2-6,-,TRBV5-1,-,CASYLGTGANVLTF,TGCGCCAGCTACCTTGGAACTGGGGCCAACGTCCTGACTTTC
TRBJ2-2,-,TRBV13,-,CASSLVTGELFF,TGTGCCAGCAGCTTAGTCACCGGGGAGCTGTTTTTT
TRBJ2-1,-,TRBV2,-,CASSEEYNEQFF,TGTGCCAGCAGTGAAGAGTACAATGAGCAGTTCTTC